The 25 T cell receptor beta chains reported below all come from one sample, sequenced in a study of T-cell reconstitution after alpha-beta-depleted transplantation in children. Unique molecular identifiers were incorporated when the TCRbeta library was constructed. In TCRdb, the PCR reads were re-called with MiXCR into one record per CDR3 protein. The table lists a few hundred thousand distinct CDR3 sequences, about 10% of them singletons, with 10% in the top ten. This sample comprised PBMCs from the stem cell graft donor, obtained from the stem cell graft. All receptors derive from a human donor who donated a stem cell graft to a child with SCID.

In nucleotides, the CDR3 is TGTGCCAGCAGCTTAGCCGTCCAGTCCTACGAGCAGTACTTC. Amino acid sequence: CASSLAVQSYEQYF. V and J are TRBV7-9 and TRBJ2-7; D unclear. Germline V lookup: CDR1 SEHNR, CDR2 FQNEAQ (reference sequence). The CDR3 is 14 residues long. The germline V and J ends were trimmed by 0 bases and 1 base, with 7 bases remaining between them.

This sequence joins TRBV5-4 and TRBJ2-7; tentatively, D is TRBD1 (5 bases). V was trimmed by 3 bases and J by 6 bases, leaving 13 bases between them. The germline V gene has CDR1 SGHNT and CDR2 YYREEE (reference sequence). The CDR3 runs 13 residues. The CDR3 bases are TGTGCCAGCAGCTCTGACAGCTTCTGCGAGCAGTACTTC. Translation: CASSSDSFCEQYF. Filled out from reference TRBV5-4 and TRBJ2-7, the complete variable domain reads ETGVTQSPTHLIKTRGQQVTLRCSSQSGHNTVSWYQQALGQGPQFIFQYYREEENGRGNFPPRFSGLQFPNYSSELNVNALELDDSALYLCASSSDSFCEQYFGPGTRLTVT.

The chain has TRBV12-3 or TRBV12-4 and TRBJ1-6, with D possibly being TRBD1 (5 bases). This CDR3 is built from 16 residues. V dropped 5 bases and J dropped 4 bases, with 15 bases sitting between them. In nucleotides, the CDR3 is TGTGCCAGCAGTCGTGCCCGGGGGGTGTATAATTCACCCCTCCACTTT. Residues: CASSRARGVYNSPLHF.

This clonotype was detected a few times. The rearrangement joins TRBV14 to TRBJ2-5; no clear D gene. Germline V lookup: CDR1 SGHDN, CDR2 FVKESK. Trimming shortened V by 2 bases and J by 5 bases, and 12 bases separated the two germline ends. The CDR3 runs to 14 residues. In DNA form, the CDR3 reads TGTGCCAGCAGCCAATTTAGTGACCGGGAGACCCAGTACTTC. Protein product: CASSQFSDRETQYF.

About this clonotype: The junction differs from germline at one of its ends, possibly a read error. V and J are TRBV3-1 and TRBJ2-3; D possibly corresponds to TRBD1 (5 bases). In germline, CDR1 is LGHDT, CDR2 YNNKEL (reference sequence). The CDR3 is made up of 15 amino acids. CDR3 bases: TGTGCCACCAGCCAGGTGGGGCCAGGGACAGATACGCAGTATTTT. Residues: CATSQVGPGTDTQYF.

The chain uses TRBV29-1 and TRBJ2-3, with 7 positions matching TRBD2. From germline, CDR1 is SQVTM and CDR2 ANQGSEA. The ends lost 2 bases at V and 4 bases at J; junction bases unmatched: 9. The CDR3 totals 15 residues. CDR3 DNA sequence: TGCAGCGTTGAATTACACGGGGGGAAGGCAGATACGCAGTATTTT. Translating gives CSVELHGGKADTQYF.

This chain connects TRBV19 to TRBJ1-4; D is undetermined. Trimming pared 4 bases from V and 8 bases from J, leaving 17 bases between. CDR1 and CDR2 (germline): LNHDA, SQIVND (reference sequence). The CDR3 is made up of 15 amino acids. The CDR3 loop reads CASSREVATLEKLFF. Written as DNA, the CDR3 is TGTGCCAGTAGTAGAGAAGTCGCGACATTAGAAAAACTGTTTTTT.

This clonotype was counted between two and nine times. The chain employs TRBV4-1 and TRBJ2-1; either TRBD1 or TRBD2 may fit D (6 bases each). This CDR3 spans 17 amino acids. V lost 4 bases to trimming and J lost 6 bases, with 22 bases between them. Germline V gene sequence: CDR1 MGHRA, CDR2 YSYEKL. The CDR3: CASSPIAVGAVGNEQFF. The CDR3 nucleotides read TGCGCCAGCAGCCCCATAGCGGTGGGGGCTGTGGGCAATGAGCAGTTCTTC.

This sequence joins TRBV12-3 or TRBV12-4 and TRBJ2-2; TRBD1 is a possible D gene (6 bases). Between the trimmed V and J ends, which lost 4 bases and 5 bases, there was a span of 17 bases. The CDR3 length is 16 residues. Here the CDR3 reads CASSWEIGTLTGELFF. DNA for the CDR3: TGTGCCAGCAGTTGGGAGATCGGGACACTTACCGGGGAGCTGTTTTTT.

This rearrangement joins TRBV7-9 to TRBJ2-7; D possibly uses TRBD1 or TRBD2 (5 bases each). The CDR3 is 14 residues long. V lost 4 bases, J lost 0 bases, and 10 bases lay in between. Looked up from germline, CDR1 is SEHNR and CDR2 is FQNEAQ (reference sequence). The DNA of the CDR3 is TGTGCCAGCAGCTCAAGAGGGGTCTCCTACGAGCAGTACTTC. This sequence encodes CASSSRGVSYEQYF. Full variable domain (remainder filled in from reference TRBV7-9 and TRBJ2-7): DTGVSQNPRHKITKRGQNVTFRCDPISEHNRLYWYRQTLGQGPEFLTYFQNEAQLEKSRLLSDRFSAERPKGSFSTLEIQRTEQGDSAMYLCASSSRGVSYEQYFGPGTRLTVT.

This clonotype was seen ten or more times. The CDR3 loop is CASSPGSNTEAFF. The CDR3 DNA is TGCGCCAGCAGCCCTGGGTCGAACACTGAAGCTTTCTTT. The chain is built from TRBV5-1 and TRBJ1-1, with unresolved D. The CDR3 runs 13 residues. The V gene lost 4 bases and the J gene lost 1 base, with 8 bases spanning the gap. Germline-derived CDR1 and CDR2 are SGHRS and YFSETQ.

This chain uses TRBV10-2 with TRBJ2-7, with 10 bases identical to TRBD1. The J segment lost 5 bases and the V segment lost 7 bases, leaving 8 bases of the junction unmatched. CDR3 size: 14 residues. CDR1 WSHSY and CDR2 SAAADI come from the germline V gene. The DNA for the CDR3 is TGCGCCAGCAAGTGGACAGGGGGAGTAGACGAGCAGTACTTC. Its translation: CASKWTGGVDEQYF.

The CDR3 spells CASSRAGGSSYNEQFF. The CDR3 bases are TGTGCCAGCAGTCGGGCGGGCGGAAGCTCCTACAATGAGCAGTTCTTC. This chain links TRBV6-1 with TRBJ2-1; a weak D match, TRBD2 (5 bases). Deletions cut 5 bases from V and 0 bases from J, with 14 bases between. The CDR3 covers 16 residues. From germline, CDR1 is MNHNS and CDR2 SASEGT.

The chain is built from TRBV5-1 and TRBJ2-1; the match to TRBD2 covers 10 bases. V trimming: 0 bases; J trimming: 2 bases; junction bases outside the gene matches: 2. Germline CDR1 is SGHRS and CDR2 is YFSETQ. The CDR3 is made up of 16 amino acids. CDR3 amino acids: CASSLVLAGPYNEQFF. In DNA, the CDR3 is TGCGCCAGCAGCTTGGTACTAGCGGGGCCCTACAATGAGCAGTTCTTC. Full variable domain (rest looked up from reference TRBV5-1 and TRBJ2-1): KAGVTQTPRYLIKTRGQQVTLSCSPISGHRSVSWYQQTPGQGLQFLFEYFSETQRNKGNFPGRFSGRQFSNSRSEMNVSTLELGDSALYLCASSLVLAGPYNEQFFGPGTRLTVL.

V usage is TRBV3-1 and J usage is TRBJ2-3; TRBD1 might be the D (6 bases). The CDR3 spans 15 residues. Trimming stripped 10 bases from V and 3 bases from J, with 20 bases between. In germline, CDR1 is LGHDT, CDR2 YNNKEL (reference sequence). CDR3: CATCQQVTGTDTQYF. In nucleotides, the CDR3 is TGTGCCACCTGCCAACAGGTCACAGGGACAGATACGCAGTATTTT.

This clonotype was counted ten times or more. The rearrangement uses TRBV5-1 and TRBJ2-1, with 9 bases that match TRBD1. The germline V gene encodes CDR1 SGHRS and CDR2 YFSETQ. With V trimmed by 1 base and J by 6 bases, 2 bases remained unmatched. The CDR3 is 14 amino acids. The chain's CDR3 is CASSLTGGSNEQFF. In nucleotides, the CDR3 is TGCGCCAGCAGCTTGACAGGGGGCTCCAATGAGCAGTTCTTC. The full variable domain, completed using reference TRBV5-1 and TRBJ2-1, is KAGVTQTPRYLIKTRGQQVTLSCSPISGHRSVSWYQQTPGQGLQFLFEYFSETQRNKGNFPGRFSGRQFSNSRSEMNVSTLELGDSALYLCASSLTGGSNEQFFGPGTRLTVL.

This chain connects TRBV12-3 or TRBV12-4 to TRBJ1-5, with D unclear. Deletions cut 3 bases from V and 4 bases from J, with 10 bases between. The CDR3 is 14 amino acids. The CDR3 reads CASSLGYRNQPQHF. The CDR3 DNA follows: TGTGCCAGCAGTTTGGGCTATCGTAATCAGCCCCAGCATTTT.

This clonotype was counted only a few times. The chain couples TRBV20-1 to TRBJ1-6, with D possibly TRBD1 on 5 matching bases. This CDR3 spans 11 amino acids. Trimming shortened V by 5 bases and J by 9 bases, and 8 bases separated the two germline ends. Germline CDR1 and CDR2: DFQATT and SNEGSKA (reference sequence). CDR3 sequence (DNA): TGCAGTGCTGGGGGAATTTCACCCCTCCACTTT. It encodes CSAGGISPLHF.

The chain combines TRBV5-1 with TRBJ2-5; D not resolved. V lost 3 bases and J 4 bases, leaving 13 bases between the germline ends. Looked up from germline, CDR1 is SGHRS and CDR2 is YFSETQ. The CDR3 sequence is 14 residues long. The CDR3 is CASSSSRTGETQYF. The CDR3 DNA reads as TGCGCCAGCAGCTCTTCTCGGACGGGAGAGACCCAGTACTTC.

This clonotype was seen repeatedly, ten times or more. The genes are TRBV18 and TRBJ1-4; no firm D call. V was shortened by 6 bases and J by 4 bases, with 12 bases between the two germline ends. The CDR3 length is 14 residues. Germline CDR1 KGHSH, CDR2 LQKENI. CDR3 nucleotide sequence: TGTGCCAGCTCTCCGACGGCGAGTAATGAAAAACTGTTTTTT. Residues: CASSPTASNEKLFF.

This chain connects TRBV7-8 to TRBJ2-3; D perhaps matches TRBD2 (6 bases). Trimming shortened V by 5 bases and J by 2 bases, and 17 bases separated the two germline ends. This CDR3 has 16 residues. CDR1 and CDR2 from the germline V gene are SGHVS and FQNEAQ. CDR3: CASSPRDWSSTDTQYF. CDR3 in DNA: TGTGCCAGCAGCCCGCGGGACTGGAGTTCCACAGATACGCAGTATTTT.

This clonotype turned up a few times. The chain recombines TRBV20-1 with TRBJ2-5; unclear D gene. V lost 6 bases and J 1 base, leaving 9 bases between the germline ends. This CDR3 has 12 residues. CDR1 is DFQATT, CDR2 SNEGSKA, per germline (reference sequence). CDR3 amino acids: CSAEGLQETQYF. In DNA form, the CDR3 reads TGCAGTGCGGAAGGGCTCCAAGAGACCCAGTACTTC.

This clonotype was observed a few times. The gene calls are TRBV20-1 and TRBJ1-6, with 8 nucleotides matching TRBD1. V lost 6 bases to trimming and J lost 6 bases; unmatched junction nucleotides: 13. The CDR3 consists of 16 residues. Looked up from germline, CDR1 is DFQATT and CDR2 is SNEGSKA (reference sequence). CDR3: CSADGQGRGLNSPLHF. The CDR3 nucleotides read TGCAGTGCGGATGGACAGGGTCGAGGGCTTAATTCACCCCTCCACTTT.

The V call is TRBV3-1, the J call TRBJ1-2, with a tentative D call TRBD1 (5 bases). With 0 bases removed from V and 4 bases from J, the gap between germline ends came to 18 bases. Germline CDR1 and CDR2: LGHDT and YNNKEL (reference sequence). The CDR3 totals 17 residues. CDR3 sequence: CASSQESGASVGYGYTF. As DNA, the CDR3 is TGTGCCAGCAGCCAAGAAAGCGGGGCAAGTGTCGGCTATGGCTACACCTTC.

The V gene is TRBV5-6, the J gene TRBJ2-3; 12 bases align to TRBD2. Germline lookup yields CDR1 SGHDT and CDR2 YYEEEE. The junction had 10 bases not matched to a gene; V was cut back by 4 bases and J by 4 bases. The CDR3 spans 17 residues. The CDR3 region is CASSQRLAGVVSDTQYF. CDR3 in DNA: TGTGCCAGCAGCCAACGACTAGCGGGGGTAGTGTCAGATACGCAGTATTTT.